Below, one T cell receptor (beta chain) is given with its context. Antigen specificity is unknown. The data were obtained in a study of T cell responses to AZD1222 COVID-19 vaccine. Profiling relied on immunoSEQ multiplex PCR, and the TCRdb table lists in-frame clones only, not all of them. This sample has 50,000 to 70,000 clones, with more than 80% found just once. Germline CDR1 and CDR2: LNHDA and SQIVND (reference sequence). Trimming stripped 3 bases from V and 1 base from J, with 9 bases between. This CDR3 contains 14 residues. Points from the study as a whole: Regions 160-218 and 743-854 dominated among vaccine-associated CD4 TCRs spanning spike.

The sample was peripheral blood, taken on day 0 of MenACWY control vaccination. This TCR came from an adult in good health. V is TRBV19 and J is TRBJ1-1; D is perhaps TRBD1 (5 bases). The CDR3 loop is CASSIKQANTEAFF. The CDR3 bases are TGTGCCAGTAGTATTAAACAGGCGAACACTGAAGCTTTCTTT.